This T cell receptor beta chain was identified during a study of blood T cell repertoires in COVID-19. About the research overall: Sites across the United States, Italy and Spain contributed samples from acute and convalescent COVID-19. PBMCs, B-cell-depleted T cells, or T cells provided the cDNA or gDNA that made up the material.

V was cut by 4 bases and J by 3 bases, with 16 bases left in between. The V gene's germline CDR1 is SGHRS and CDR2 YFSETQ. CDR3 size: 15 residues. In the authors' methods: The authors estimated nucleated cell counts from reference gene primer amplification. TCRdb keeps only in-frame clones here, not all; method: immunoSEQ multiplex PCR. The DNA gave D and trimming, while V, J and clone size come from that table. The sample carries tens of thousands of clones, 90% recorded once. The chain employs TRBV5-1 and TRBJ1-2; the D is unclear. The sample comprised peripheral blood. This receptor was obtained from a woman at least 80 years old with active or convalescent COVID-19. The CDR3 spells CASSLDQLSHYGYTF. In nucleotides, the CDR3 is TGCGCCAGCAGCCTAGATCAACTGTCTCACTATGGCTACACCTTC.